The 24 T cell receptor beta chains reported below all come from one sample, sequenced in a study of blood T cell repertoires in COVID-19. Clones were sequenced by immunoSEQ multiplex PCR, and TCRdb holds only the in-frame ones, with some missing. Counted here are about 160,000 clones, 65% to 90% occurring once; the ten biggest clones make up around 3.5%. The source material was peripheral blood. These receptors were collected from a man aged 70-80 years with acute or convalescent COVID-19.

The rearrangement joins TRBV5-5 to TRBJ1-1; D is ambiguous. Germline lookup yields CDR1 SGHKS and CDR2 YYEKEE (reference sequence). Trimming shortened V by 0 bases and J by 6 bases, and 12 bases separated the two germline ends. The CDR3 consists of 14 residues. CDR3 DNA: TGTGCCAGCAGCTTGGCGGGGTCGGAGTCTGAAGCTTTCTTT. Its protein is CASSLAGSESEAFF.

V is TRBV9 and J is TRBJ2-5; D remains unclear. The CDR3 extends over 14 amino acids. The germline V gene encodes CDR1 SGDLS and CDR2 YYNGEE. V was clipped by 0 bases and J by 1 base, with 7 bases between them. CDR3 in amino acids: CASSVGGSQETQYF. CDR3 sequence (DNA): TGTGCCAGCAGCGTAGGAGGTTCCCAAGAGACCCAGTACTTC.

DNA of the CDR3: TGTGCCAGTAGGACAGGGGTAGATTCACCCCTCCACTTT. This translates into CASRTGVDSPLHF. The genes are TRBV19 and TRBJ1-6, with 8 bases lining up with TRBD1. CDR1 is LNHDA, CDR2 SQIVND, per germline (reference sequence). With 6 bases clipped from V and 8 bases from J, the junction kept 3 bases outside the gene matches. The CDR3 has 13 residues.

The rearrangement joins TRBV2 to TRBJ2-1; possibly TRBD1 for D (6 bases). The CDR3 totals 17 residues. CDR1 is SNHLY and CDR2 is FYNNEI in the germline V gene. V was clipped by 0 bases and J by 3 bases, with 15 bases between them. The CDR3 coding sequence is TGTGCCAGCAGTGAAGCGAGGGGGAACAAGGTCTACAATGAGCAGTTCTTC. Translation: CASSEARGNKVYNEQFF.

V usage is TRBV25-1 and J usage is TRBJ2-2; D might be TRBD2 (5 bases). Germline-derived CDR1 and CDR2 are MGHDK and SYGVNS. The CDR3 covers 12 residues. V lost 6 bases and J 7 bases, leaving 9 bases between the germline ends. CDR3 amino acids: CASRAEGGELFF. The CDR3 nucleotides are TGTGCCAGCAGGGCAGAGGGCGGGGAGCTGTTTTTT.

The chain is built from TRBV30 and TRBJ1-1, with 10 bases lining up with TRBD1. V dropped 8 bases and J dropped 4; count of bases not matched to a gene: 4. The CDR3 sequence is 12 residues long. From germline, CDR1 is GTSNPN and CDR2 SVGIG (reference sequence). The CDR3 reads CAGTGDLTEAFF. In nucleotides, the CDR3 is TGTGCCGGGACAGGGGACCTCACTGAAGCTTTCTTT. Based on the CDR3 plus reference TRBV30 and TRBJ1-1, the full variable domain is SQTIHQWPATLVQPVGSPLSLECTVEGTSNPNLYWYRQAAGRGLQLLFYSVGIGQISSEVPQNLSASRPQDRQFILSSKKLLLSDSGFYLCAGTGDLTEAFFGQGTRLTVV.

In this sample, this clone turned up once. The chain couples TRBV14 to TRBJ2-7; possible D gene TRBD2, 6 bases. Germline V CDR1 and CDR2: SGHDN, FVKESK. The CDR3 length is 16 residues. V was shortened by 3 bases and J by 2 bases, with 17 bases between the two germline ends. The CDR3 coding sequence is TGTGCCAGCAGCCAGGCCCCGGGGACTTCGCCCTACGAGCAGTACTTC. As protein: CASSQAPGTSPYEQYF.

The gene calls are TRBV20-1 and TRBJ2-3; 8 nucleotides align to TRBD2. CDR1 DFQATT and CDR2 SNEGSKA come from the germline V gene (reference sequence). There are 15 residues in the CDR3. With 3 bases clipped from V and 2 bases from J, the junction kept 7 bases outside the gene matches. The CDR3 sequence is CSASYLAGDTDTQYF. CDR3 DNA: TGCAGTGCTAGTTACCTAGCGGGCGACACAGATACGCAGTATTTT.

The chain couples TRBV5-1 to TRBJ2-7; 9 nucleotides line up with TRBD1. Germline V gene sequence: CDR1 SGHRS, CDR2 YFSETQ. After removal of 7 bases from V and 4 bases from J, the junction contained 12 bases not matched to a gene. The length of the CDR3 is 15 residues. The CDR3 loop reads CASRRGQQGAYEQYF. CDR3 nucleotide sequence: TGCGCCAGCCGCAGGGGCCAACAGGGGGCGTACGAGCAGTACTTC.

The chain links TRBV19 to TRBJ2-5; weak D call: TRBD1 (6 bases). Trimming removed 3 bases at V and 2 bases at J, with 10 bases between. Looked up from germline, CDR1 is LNHDA and CDR2 is SQIVND (reference sequence). The CDR3 contains 14 residues. CDR3 region: CASSIWGQQETQYF. For the CDR3, the DNA is TGTGCCAGTAGTATTTGGGGGCAGCAAGAGACCCAGTACTTC.

The rearrangement joins TRBV9 to TRBJ2-3; 11 bases are shared with TRBD2. The J segment lost 6 bases and the V segment lost 5 bases, leaving 8 bases of the junction unmatched. CDR1 is SGDLS and CDR2 is YYNGEE in the germline V gene. The CDR3 is 15 residues long. CDR3 in DNA: TGTGCCAGCAGTATAGCGGGAGGGCAAGTGGATACGCAGTATTTT. Its protein product is CASSIAGGQVDTQYF.

This clone is a singleton in its sample. The J gene is TRBJ2-5, the V gene TRBV6-5; the match to TRBD1 covers 7 bases. The CDR3 length is 13 residues. V shed 6 bases, J shed 5 bases, and the junction held 6 bases outside the gene matches. CDR1 is MNHEY and CDR2 is SVGAGI in the germline V gene. The CDR3 sequence: CASSSDRRETQYF. DNA of the CDR3: TGTGCCAGCAGCTCGGACAGGCGGGAGACCCAGTACTTC.

V is TRBV6-5 and J is TRBJ2-2; no reliable D call. Trimming took 8 bases from V and 4 from J, leaving 11 bases between them. CDR3 length: 13 amino acids. Germline CDR1 is MNHEY and CDR2 is SVGAGI. The CDR3 loop reads CASRSGGTGELFF. CDR3 bases: TGTGCCAGCCGATCTGGCGGCACCGGGGAGCTGTTTTTT.

J is TRBJ1-1 and V is TRBV11-2, with 7 bases matching TRBD1. Germline lookup yields CDR1 SGHAT and CDR2 FQNNGV. The CDR3 is 15 residues long. With 4 bases clipped from V and 0 bases from J, the junction kept 5 bases outside the gene matches. The chain's CDR3 is CASSSRQGMNTEAFF. The CDR3 coding sequence is TGTGCCAGCAGCTCGCGACAGGGAATGAACACTGAAGCTTTCTTT.

The V gene is TRBV11-2, the J gene TRBJ2-7; 8 bases map to TRBD2. The junction had 10 bases not matched to a gene; V was cut back by 3 bases and J by 6 bases. This CDR3 region has 15 residues. Germline V gene lookup returns CDR1 SGHAT and CDR2 FQNNGV. In DNA form, the CDR3 reads TGTGCCAGCAGCTTTGTATTAGCGGGACTCGGCGAGCAGTACTTC. Its translation is CASSFVLAGLGEQYF.

The chain carries TRBV28 and TRBJ1-4; tentative D call: TRBD1 (5 bases). Germline V CDR1 and CDR2: MDHEN, SYDVKM. The V end was cut by 0 bases, the J end by 7 bases, with 9 bases between. There are 14 residues in the CDR3. This CDR3 is CASSLWGGREKLFF. As DNA, the CDR3 is TGTGCCAGCAGTTTATGGGGGGGTCGTGAAAAACTGTTTTTT.

The chain carries TRBV7-2 and TRBJ1-4, with 11 bases matching TRBD1. Trimming cost V 5 bases and J 3 bases; bases outside gene matches: 8. Germline lookup yields CDR1 SGHTA and CDR2 FQGNSA. This CDR3 comprises 17 residues. The CDR3 bases are TGTGCCAGCAGCATGGACAGGGGGCCTGGGTCTAATGAAAAACTGTTTTTT. Its translation: CASSMDRGPGSNEKLFF.

The rearrangement joins TRBV23-1 to TRBJ1-5; TRBD1 matches 7 bases. TRBV23-1 is recorded as an ORF, its role being uncertain. The V and J ends lost 3 bases and 6 bases, in that order; junction bases with no gene match: 14. The CDR3 sequence is 17 residues long. This CDR3 reads CASSQDGRGRFFQPQHF. Here the CDR3 DNA reads TGCGCCAGCAGTCAGGATGGTAGGGGGCGTTTTTTTCAGCCCCAGCATTTT.

This chain joins TRBV5-8 and TRBJ1-4; D remains unclear. The V gene's germline CDR1 is SGHTS and CDR2 YDEGEE. Trimming took 2 bases from V and 0 from J, leaving 8 bases between them. The CDR3 sequence is 15 residues long. CDR3 sequence reads: CASSFSGTTNEKLFF. The CDR3 DNA reads TGTGCCAGCAGCTTCTCCGGGACAACTAATGAAAAACTGTTTTTT.

The chain uses TRBV29-1 and TRBJ2-2; D remains ambiguous. V lost 1 base and J 4 bases, leaving 16 bases between the germline ends. CDR1 and CDR2 (germline): SQVTM, ANQGSEA. The CDR3 is made up of 16 amino acids. CDR3 sequence (DNA): TGCAGCGTTGAAGGGGCAGAAGACATCATCACCGGGGAGCTGTTTTTT. Protein sequence: CSVEGAEDIITGELFF.

The rearrangement uses TRBV27 and TRBJ2-7; 9 positions match TRBD1. The CDR3 sequence is 15 residues long. V was clipped by 1 base and J by 2 bases; unmatched bases: 3. Germline V gives CDR1 MNHEY, CDR2 SMNVEV (reference sequence). CDR3 amino acids: CASSLWGQGAYEQYF. DNA for the CDR3: TGTGCCAGCAGTTTATGGGGACAGGGAGCCTACGAGCAGTACTTC.

The chain couples TRBV18 to TRBJ1-5; D ambiguous. The germline CDR1 and CDR2 sequences are KGHSH and LQKENI. V gave up 2 bases and J gave up 2 bases, with 13 bases separating them. The CDR3 contains 16 residues. This CDR3 reads CASSPLRELGNQPQHF. CDR3 sequence (DNA): TGTGCCAGCTCACCATTGAGGGAGTTGGGCAATCAGCCCCAGCATTTT.

This sequence joins TRBV19 and TRBJ2-2; 9 bases line up with TRBD1. This CDR3 has 16 residues. Trimming took 7 bases from V and 2 from J; bases not matched to a gene: 8. Germline assignment: CDR1 LNHDA and CDR2 SQIVND (reference sequence). DNA of the CDR3: TGTGCCAGTACCTCCTACAGGGGGCTTAACACCGGGGAGCTGTTTTTT. Amino acids: CASTSYRGLNTGELFF.

The V gene is TRBV10-2, the J gene TRBJ2-7; D is perhaps TRBD1 (6 bases). The ends were cut back, 4 bases at V and 2 bases at J, with 15 bases in the middle. The CDR3 contains 15 residues. Germline V lookup: CDR1 WSHSY, CDR2 SAAADI. CDR3 DNA sequence: TGCGCCAGCAGTGGATTCCGGGACATAACCTACGAGCAGTACTTC. It is translated as CASSGFRDITYEQYF.